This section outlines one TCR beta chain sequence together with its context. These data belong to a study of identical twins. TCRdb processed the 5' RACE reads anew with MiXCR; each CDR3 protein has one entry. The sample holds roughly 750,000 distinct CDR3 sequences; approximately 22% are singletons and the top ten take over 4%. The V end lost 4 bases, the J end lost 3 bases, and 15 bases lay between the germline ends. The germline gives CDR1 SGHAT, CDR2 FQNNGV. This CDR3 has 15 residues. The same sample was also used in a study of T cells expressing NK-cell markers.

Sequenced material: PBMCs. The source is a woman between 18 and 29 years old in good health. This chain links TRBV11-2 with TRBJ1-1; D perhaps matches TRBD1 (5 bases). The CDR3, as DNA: TGTGCCAGCAGCTCATTCGGGGGGGGATACACTGAAGCTTTCTTT. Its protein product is CASSSFGGGYTEAFF.